This T cell receptor beta chain was sequenced in a study of post-analysis software for immune sequencing data. Each TCR beta cDNA library carried unique molecular identifiers. TCRdb reprocessed the PCR reads via MiXCR and lists one record per CDR3 protein. The table has about 430,000 distinct CDR3 sequences, more than 30% seen once. The sample consisted of blood. The receptor was isolated from a girl aged 2-9 years with multiple sclerosis.

CDR3 residues: CATGTSGLAHYEQYF. CDR3 nucleotide sequence: TGTGCCACCGGGACTAGCGGGTTAGCTCACTACGAGCAGTACTTC. This rearrangement joins TRBV6-1 to TRBJ2-4; 12 bases line up with TRBD2. The DNA end is a closer match to TRBJ2-7, so the J assignment may be wrong. Germline values: CDR1 MNHNS, CDR2 SASEGT. The CDR3 extends over 15 amino acids.